Listed below are T cell receptor beta chains from one sample, sequenced in a study of blood T cells in healthy people across ages. A single record per CDR3 protein comes from TCRdb applying MiXCR to the 5' RACE reads. The sample consists of 600,000 to 650,000 distinct CDR3 sequences, roughly 53% of them appearing once. Sequenced: blood. All receptors derive from a man aged 60 to 75 in good health. Both conserved end residues are part of each CDR3. The D gene is left open where the match is weak. Some rows have no size entry. The others give once, few or many, or a class for an expanded clone.

few	TRBV27	TRBJ1-4	NA	TGTGCCAGCAGTCCCCTTTCTAATGAAAAACTGTTTTTT	CASSPLSNEKLFF
NA	TRBV6-2/TRBV6-3	TRBJ2-1	TRBD1	TGTGCCAGCAACCCTGGGACAGGGGCCTACAATGAGCAGTTCTTC	CASNPGTGAYNEQFF
NA	TRBV6-5	TRBJ1-6	NA	TGTGCCAGCAGTTACGGGGGCACGAATTCACCCCTCCACTTT	CASSYGGTNSPLHF
NA	TRBV7-9	TRBJ2-7	NA	TGTGCCAGCACCGTCTTTGAGGGAGCCTACGAGCAGTACTTC	CASTVFEGAYEQYF
NA	TRBV29-1	TRBJ2-3	NA	TGCAGCGCCAGCCCGGGGAGACGCACAGATACGCAGTATTTT	CSASPGRRTDTQYF
few	TRBV7-2	TRBJ1-2	NA	TGTGCCAGCAGACCCGCCGGGACCTTCTATGGCTACACCTTC	CASRPAGTFYGYTF
NA	TRBV5-1	TRBJ2-7	NA	TGCGCCAGCAGCAACACCCAGGGGTCCCTCTCCTACGAGCAGTACTTC	CASSNTQGSLSYEQYF
NA	TRBV28	TRBJ1-2	TRBD1	TGTGCCAGCAGCTGGGAGGGGGCGGGTGGCTACACCTTC	CASSWEGAGGYTF
NA	TRBV20-1	TRBJ2-5	NA	TGCAGTGCAAAAACAGGGATCGGGGAGACCCAGTACTTC	CSAKTGIGETQYF
NA	TRBV10-2	TRBJ2-3	NA	TGCGCCAGCAAGGAGCTAGCCCGCACAGATACGCAGTATTTT	CASKELARTDTQYF
NA	TRBV6-1	TRBJ1-5	NA	TGTGCCAGCAGTCCCCGGACGGATTATAGCAATCAGCCCAAGCATTTT	CASSPRTDYSNQPKHF
NA	TRBV20-1	TRBJ2-1	TRBD2	TGCAGTTTGGGACTAGCGGGGGGGCAGTCCTACAATGAGCAGTTCTTC	CSLGLAGGQSYNEQFF
NA	TRBV2	TRBJ2-1	TRBD2	TGTGCCAGCGGCGGGACTAGCAGCCCCAATGAGCAGTTCTTC	CASGGTSSPNEQFF
NA	TRBV12-3/TRBV12-4	TRBJ2-1	TRBD2	TGTGCCAGCAGTTTAGCGAGGGGACAGAGAACACTAGCGGGGAGTCATGAGCAGTTCTTC	CASSLARGQRTLAGSHEQFF
few	TRBV10-3	TRBJ2-1	TRBD2	TGTGCCATCAACCCGGGACTAGCAAATGAGCAGTTCTTC	CAINPGLANEQFF
few	TRBV5-1	TRBJ1-2	NA	TGCGCCAGCAGCTTGGCGGGGCAGGGAGGCTACACCTTC	CASSLAGQGGYTF
few	TRBV28	TRBJ2-5	TRBD1	TGTGCCAGCAGCCCTGCCGGGACAGGGAGAGAGACCCAGTACTTC	CASSPAGTGRETQYF
NA	TRBV20-1	TRBJ2-5	NA	TGCAGTGCTAGCAAGGCGGAGCCAGGAGAGACCCAGTACTTC	CSASKAEPGETQYF
NA	TRBV12-3/TRBV12-4	TRBJ1-2	NA	TGTGCCAGCAGTCACTCCGAAGCTAACTATGGCTACACCTTC	CASSHSEANYGYTF
NA	TRBV5-1	TRBJ2-1	TRBD2	TGCGCCAGCAGCCCAGCGGGGATCTACAATGAGCAGTTCTTC	CASSPAGIYNEQFF
NA	TRBV14	TRBJ2-7	NA	TGTGCCAGCAGCCAACAACGGGGAACCGAGCAGTACTTC	CASSQQRGTEQYF
few	TRBV20-1	TRBJ2-5	TRBD2	TGCAGTGCTAGAGATCAGACTAGCGGGGTTGAGACCCAGTACTTC	CSARDQTSGVETQYF
NA	TRBV2	TRBJ1-4	TRBD1	TGTGCCAGCAGGACCGGGACAGCTAATGAAAAACTGTTTTTT	CASRTGTANEKLFF
NA	TRBV6-5	TRBJ2-3	NA	TGTGCCAGCAGTTACTCGGGGGGACCGCCCGACGTGGATACGCAGTATTTT	CASSYSGGPPDVDTQYF
NA	TRBV29-1	TRBJ2-2	TRBD2	TGCAGCACCAAGCAGGGAGGGACCGGGGAGCTGTTTTTT	CSTKQGGTGELFF
few	TRBV29-1	TRBJ1-2	NA	TGCAGCGTTGTGAGCAGGGAGGAGTCTAACTATGGCTACACCTTC	CSVVSREESNYGYTF
NA	TRBV20-1	TRBJ1-4	NA	TGCAGTGCCCCGAGGGGCGGCGGTAATGAAAAACTGTTTTTT	CSAPRGGGNEKLFF
NA	TRBV12-3/TRBV12-4	TRBJ1-4	TRBD1	TGTGCCAGCAGCCTCGGACAGGGGGCGCGTGAAAAACTGTTTTTT	CASSLGQGAREKLFF
few	TRBV4-2	TRBJ2-5	NA	TGTGCCAGCAGCCCGGGAGTCAGGGATCAACAAGAGACCCAGTACTTC	CASSPGVRDQQETQYF
few	TRBV6-2/TRBV6-3	TRBJ2-3	NA	TGTGCCAGCAGTTACGGGCGGACTATAGATACGCAGTATTTT	CASSYGRTIDTQYF
once	TRBV28	TRBJ2-1	TRBD2	TGTGCCAGCAGCTCGACTCTAGCGGGGGGGCGAAGGGCGCAGTTCTTC	CASSSTLAGGRRAQFF
NA	TRBV29-1	TRBJ2-7	TRBD1	TGCAGCGTTGAAGTTGGACAGGGAGCCTACGAGCAGTACTTC	CSVEVGQGAYEQYF
NA	TRBV5-1	TRBJ2-7	NA	TGCGCCAGCAGTGGAGGAGCCCTCTCCTACGAGCAGTACTTC	CASSGGALSYEQYF
NA	TRBV6-1	TRBJ2-6	NA	TGTGCCAGTGGTCCCCTCTCTGGGGCCAACGTCCTGACTTTC	CASGPLSGANVLTF
once	TRBV14	TRBJ1-2	NA	TGTGCCAGCAGCGAAGGGCCTACCAATAACTATGGCTACACCTTC	CASSEGPTNNYGYTF
few	TRBV4-2	TRBJ2-5	NA	TGTGCCAGCAGCCAAGATGGGGGGTACCAAGAGACCCAGTACTTC	CASSQDGGYQETQYF
NA	TRBV12-3/TRBV12-4	TRBJ2-7	NA	TGTGCCAGCAGTTCCTACAGGGCTTACGAGCAGTACTTC	CASSSYRAYEQYF
NA	TRBV7-9	TRBJ2-5	TRBD2	TGTGCCAGCAGCTTAAACGGGAGGGAGACCCAGTACTTC	CASSLNGRETQYF
NA	TRBV13	TRBJ2-3	TRBD2	TGTGCCAGCAGCGGACTAGCGGGGGAGCAGTATTTT	CASSGLAGEQYF
NA	TRBV12-3/TRBV12-4	TRBJ1-1	NA	TGTGCCAGCAGTTTTTCCCAGCACCCGAACACTGAAGCTTTCTTT	CASSFSQHPNTEAFF
few	TRBV20-1	TRBJ2-5	NA	TGCAGTGCTGCGGGACGCGAGGGAGAGACCCAGTACTTC	CSAAGREGETQYF
few	TRBV18	TRBJ2-5	NA	TGTGCCAGCTCACCAGGAGTTCCGAGGGAGACCCAGTACTTC	CASSPGVPRETQYF
NA	TRBV20-1	TRBJ2-5	TRBD1	TGCAGTGCTAGAGCCGGACAGGGTGTAAAGACCCAGTACTTC	CSARAGQGVKTQYF
NA	TRBV5-1	TRBJ2-4	NA	TGCGCCAGCAGTTCTCAGGGGGCCAAAAACATTCAGTACTTC	CASSSQGAKNIQYF
once	TRBV10-3	TRBJ2-3	TRBD2	TGTGCCATCGCGGGGGGGCCGTCAGCCACAGATACGCAGTATTTT	CAIAGGPSATDTQYF
NA	TRBV7-2	TRBJ2-3	NA	TGTGCCAGCAGCCGCGGTGGGGTTAGCACAGATACGCAGTATTTT	CASSRGGVSTDTQYF
few	TRBV29-1	TRBJ2-7	TRBD1	TGCAGCGCCTGGACAGGTGGGGAGCAGTACTTC	CSAWTGGEQYF